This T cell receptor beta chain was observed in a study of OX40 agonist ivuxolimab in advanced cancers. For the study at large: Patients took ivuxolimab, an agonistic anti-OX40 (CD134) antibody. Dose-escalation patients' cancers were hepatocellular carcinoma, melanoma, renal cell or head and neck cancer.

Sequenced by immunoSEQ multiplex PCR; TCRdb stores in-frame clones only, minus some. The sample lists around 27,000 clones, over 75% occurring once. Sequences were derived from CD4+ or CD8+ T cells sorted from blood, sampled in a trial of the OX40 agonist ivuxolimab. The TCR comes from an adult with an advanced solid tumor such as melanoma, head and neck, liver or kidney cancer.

CDR3 DNA sequence: TGTGCCAGCAGACAGGGACTAAACAATGAGCAGTTCTTC. Its protein product is CASRQGLNNEQFF. This chain joins TRBV6-5 and TRBJ2-1, with D tentatively TRBD2 (7 bases). The CDR3 covers 13 residues. V lost 6 bases to trimming and J lost 5 bases, with 11 bases between them. Per germline, CDR1 MNHEY and CDR2 SVGAGI.